The 16 T cell receptor beta chains listed next were all sequenced from one sample in a study of T-cell reconstitution after alpha-beta-depleted transplantation in children. Unique molecular identifiers featured in how the TCRbeta library was prepared. TCRdb reanalysed the PCR reads using MiXCR and keeps one entry per CDR3 protein. The top ten clones hold around 10% of a sample with 300,000 or so distinct CDR3 sequences, around 9.6% of them seen once. This specimen consisted of PBMCs from the stem cell graft donor, obtained from the stem cell graft. The receptor set was obtained from a human donor who donated a stem cell graft to a child with SCID.

In this sample, this clonotype turned up many times. This chain joins TRBV6-1 and TRBJ2-5; 9 bases align to TRBD2. The CDR3 is 14 residues long. Germline lookup yields CDR1 MNHNS and CDR2 SASEGT. Trimming cost V 6 bases and J 5 bases; bases outside gene matches: 7. The CDR3 coding sequence is TGTGCCAGCAGGGGAGGACTAGCGTGGGAGACCCAGTACTTC. Encoded protein: CASRGGLAWETQYF.

The gene calls are TRBV6-5 and TRBJ1-4; TRBD1 matches 7 bases. V was pared by 4 bases and J by 4 bases, with 6 bases of the junction left unmatched. Germline loops: CDR1 MNHEY, CDR2 SVGAGI. CDR3 length equals 15 residues. CDR3 DNA sequence: TGTGCCAGCAGTTCGGGACAGAGCTTTAATGAAAAACTGTTTTTT. Amino acid sequence: CASSSGQSFNEKLFF.

This clonotype came up many times. The gene calls are TRBV4-2 and TRBJ2-7, with unresolved D. The CDR3 totals 13 residues. Trimming shortened V by 3 bases and J by 2 bases, and 8 bases separated the two germline ends. CDR1 is LGHNA, CDR2 YNFKEQ, per germline. Here the CDR3 DNA reads TGTGCCAGCAGCCATTCCGGAGCCTACGAGCAGTACTTC. Its protein product is CASSHSGAYEQYF.

The gene calls are TRBV5-1 and TRBJ2-3; D possibly matches TRBD1 or TRBD2 (6 bases each). The CDR3 is 16 amino acids. With 4 bases removed from V and 4 bases from J, the gap between germline ends came to 19 bases. Germline V gene data show CDR1 as SGHRS and CDR2 as YFSETQ. The DNA of the CDR3 is TGCGCCAGCAGCACGCCGGAGGGGGTTTGGGCAGATACGCAGTATTTT. This sequence encodes CASSTPEGVWADTQYF.

This clonotype was seen only a few times. The V call is TRBV27, the J call TRBJ2-7; weak D call: TRBD2 (5 bases). Germline CDR1 and CDR2: MNHEY and SMNVEV (reference sequence). V was trimmed by 2 bases and J by 5 bases, leaving 10 bases between them. The CDR3 is made up of 13 amino acids. The CDR3 DNA reads TGTGCCAGCAGTTTAACAGCGGTAGACGAGCAGTACTTC. Protein sequence: CASSLTAVDEQYF.

This sequence joins TRBV5-1 and TRBJ2-1; 11 bases match TRBD2. This CDR3 contains 13 residues. Germline values: CDR1 SGHRS, CDR2 YFSETQ. V gave up 8 bases and J gave up 3 bases; unmatched junction bases: 1. The CDR3 sequence: CASTSGGYNEQFF. The CDR3 nucleotides are TGCGCCAGTACTAGCGGGGGCTACAATGAGCAGTTCTTC.

In its sample, this clonotype was seen a few times. The chain couples TRBV3-1 to TRBJ2-7, with TRBD1 identical over 10 bases. Unmatched junction bases numbered 4, after V lost 3 bases and J lost 2 bases. The CDR3 runs 15 residues. CDR1 is LGHDT and CDR2 is YNNKEL in the germline V gene (reference sequence). The CDR3 here is CASSHSDRGPYEQYF. The CDR3 DNA reads as TGTGCCAGCAGCCATTCCGACAGGGGGCCCTACGAGCAGTACTTC.

The chain links TRBV4-1 to TRBJ1-1; D remains ambiguous. Germline CDR1 and CDR2: MGHRA and YSYEKL. V gave up 3 bases and J gave up 0 bases, with 17 bases separating them. This CDR3 spans 17 amino acids. CDR3 in amino acids: CASSQPPPQGVNTEAFF. The CDR3 DNA follows: TGCGCCAGCAGCCAGCCCCCCCCCCAAGGAGTGAACACTGAAGCTTTCTTT.

The chain combines TRBV3-1 with TRBJ1-1; 8 bases are a match to TRBD1. This CDR3 has 16 amino acids. J was trimmed by 7 bases and V by 4 bases; bases with no gene match: 14. In germline, CDR1 is LGHDT, CDR2 YNNKEL (reference sequence). CDR3 region: CASSPFSGRGQGEAFF. The DNA for the CDR3 is TGTGCCAGCAGCCCCTTCTCTGGCAGGGGGCAAGGTGAAGCTTTCTTT.

This chain joins TRBV5-1 and TRBJ1-1, with 9 bases that match TRBD1. Germline values: CDR1 SGHRS, CDR2 YFSETQ. The CDR3 length is 17 residues. V lost 5 bases and J lost 3; bases outside the gene matches: 14. The CDR3 sequence: CASSFTGGASGYTEAFF. As DNA, the CDR3 is TGCGCCAGCAGTTTCACAGGGGGCGCATCGGGGTACACTGAAGCTTTCTTT.

The chain joins TRBV18 to TRBJ2-3; 9 nucleotides align to TRBD2. The V and J ends lost 1 base and 5 bases, in that order; junction bases with no gene match: 10. Germline V gene sequence: CDR1 KGHSH, CDR2 LQKENI. The CDR3 contains 17 residues. CDR3 in DNA: TGTGCCAGCTCACCACTCCCAGCGGGGGGCCAGGGAGATACGCAGTATTTT. As protein: CASSPLPAGGQGDTQYF.

Ten or more counts support this clonotype. This sequence joins TRBV5-1 and TRBJ2-5; 8 nucleotides line up with TRBD2. With 5 bases clipped from V and 1 base from J, the junction kept 19 bases outside the gene matches. The germline V gene encodes CDR1 SGHRS and CDR2 YFSETQ. The CDR3 has 19 residues. The CDR3 region has the DNA TGCGCCAGCAGGGCTCGGGGGGGGCTGCTGTCGGCCTTCCAAGAGACCCAGTACTTC. This encodes CASRARGGLLSAFQETQYF.

The V gene is TRBV27, the J gene TRBJ2-1; the D gene is possibly TRBD2 (6 bases). The germline V gene encodes CDR1 MNHEY and CDR2 SMNVEV (reference sequence). CDR3 length equals 14 residues. The germline V and J ends were trimmed by 6 bases and 6 bases, with 15 bases remaining between them. The CDR3 region has the DNA TGTGCCAGCAGAGTGGTTGGGGGGATCAATGAGCAGTTCTTC. The encoded protein is CASRVVGGINEQFF.

This chain links TRBV11-2 with TRBJ2-2; 9 bases match TRBD1. V trimming: 6 bases; J trimming: 3 bases; junction bases outside the gene matches: 5. Per the germline V gene, CDR1 is SGHAT and CDR2 is FQNNGV. The CDR3 is 15 residues long. CDR3 residues: CASSPQGADTGELFF. In DNA form, the CDR3 reads TGTGCCAGCAGTCCACAGGGGGCCGACACCGGGGAGCTGTTTTTT.

The chain links TRBV6-5 to TRBJ2-1, with D perhaps matching TRBD1 (6 bases). CDR3 length: 15 amino acids. CDR1 and CDR2 (germline): MNHEY, SVGAGI. Deletions cut 0 bases from V and 6 bases from J, with 12 bases between. The DNA for the CDR3 is TGTGCCAGCAGTTACTCGGCAGGGACACCCAATGAGCAGTTCTTC. This codes for CASSYSAGTPNEQFF.

This clonotype was seen a few times. This chain joins TRBV5-1 and TRBJ1-6; D is uncertain. The CDR3 is 16 residues long. Germline values: CDR1 SGHRS, CDR2 YFSETQ. V lost 0 bases, J lost 7 bases, and 14 bases lay in between. CDR3 in DNA: TGCGCCAGCAGCTTGGAGGTCTTAACGATGAATTCACCCCTCCACTTT. It yields the protein CASSLEVLTMNSPLHF.